These 10 T cell receptor beta chains came from one sample sequenced in a study of graft-versus-host responses after intestinal transplantation. Their specific antigens are unknown. Measured with immunoSEQ multiplex PCR; TCRdb has only the in-frame clones, and not every one. The repertoire holds some 81,000 clones, with 85% to 90% as singletons. Sequences were derived from unstimulated CD4+ T cells sorted from spleen or lymph node cells, sampled before intestinal transplant. These receptors came from a human donor who received an intestinal transplant.

The chain has TRBV19 and TRBJ2-1; possible D gene TRBD2, 6 bases. From germline, CDR1 is LNHDA and CDR2 SQIVND (reference sequence). Deletions cut 9 bases from V and 0 bases from J, with 12 bases between. The CDR3 is 14 amino acids. The CDR3, as DNA: TGTGCCAGCAGCCCAGCGGGCTCCTACAATGAGCAGTTCTTC. This gives the protein CASSPAGSYNEQFF.

The chain has TRBV7-9 and TRBJ1-2; D gene uncertain. Germline V gene data show CDR1 as SEHNR and CDR2 as FQNEAQ (reference sequence). Between the trimmed V and J ends, which lost 5 bases and 6 bases, there was a span of 10 bases. CDR3 length equals 12 residues. CDR3 sequence: CASSRDGNGYTF. The CDR3 DNA reads TGTGCCAGCAGCCGAGACGGGAATGGCTACACCTTC.

Only one count was recorded for this clone. The chain links TRBV27 to TRBJ1-2, with D uncertain. The V gene lost 3 bases and the J gene lost 1 base, with 18 bases spanning the gap. The CDR3 runs to 17 residues. In germline, CDR1 is MNHEY, CDR2 SMNVEV (reference sequence). CDR3 sequence reads: CASSFRGHSRFNYGYTF. As DNA, the CDR3 is TGTGCCAGCAGTTTTCGGGGTCACAGTCGATTTAACTATGGCTACACCTTC.

This rearrangement joins TRBV27 to TRBJ2-7; D is possibly TRBD1 (5 bases). This CDR3 comprises 15 residues. V lost 3 bases to trimming and J lost 3 bases, with 15 bases between them. CDR1 and CDR2 from the germline V gene are MNHEY and SMNVEV (reference sequence). The chain's CDR3 is CASSFRAGPYYEQYF. The DNA for the CDR3 is TGTGCCAGCAGTTTCCGGGCAGGGCCGTACTACGAGCAGTACTTC.

The CDR3 DNA is TGTGCCAGCAGCTTGGATAGCAGGGTTGGTTCACCCCTCCACTTT. Residues: CASSLDSRVGSPLHF. The chain recombines TRBV5-4 with TRBJ1-6, with a possible D match to TRBD1 (5 bases). CDR1 and CDR2 from the germline V gene are SGHNT and YYREEE (reference sequence). CDR3 length: 15 residues. Trimming removed 0 bases at V and 9 bases at J, with 13 bases between.

The gene calls are TRBV5-1 and TRBJ2-5; 9 positions agree with TRBD2. The CDR3 spans 17 residues. CDR1 and CDR2 (germline): SGHRS, YFSETQ. V lost 1 base, J lost 2 bases, and 9 bases stayed unmatched. CDR3 nucleotide sequence: TGCGCCAGCAGCTTGCGGTTTGCTAGCGGGGATCAAGAGACCCAGTACTTC. Translated: CASSLRFASGDQETQYF.

The rearrangement uses TRBV2 and TRBJ2-5; TRBD1 is a possible D gene (6 bases). CDR3 length equals 12 residues. Germline V CDR1 and CDR2: SNHLY, FYNNEI. V shed 8 bases and J shed 5 bases, with 12 bases lying between them. The CDR3 sequence: CASGIRGETQYF. The CDR3 DNA reads as TGTGCCAGCGGGATAAGGGGGGAGACCCAGTACTTC.

The genes are TRBV7-2 and TRBJ1-2, with D possibly TRBD1 on 6 matching bases. Germline-derived CDR1 and CDR2 are SGHTA and FQGNSA. V lost 5 bases, J lost 2 bases, and 15 bases lay in between. This CDR3 is 15 amino acids long. Here the CDR3 DNA reads TGTGCCAGCAGCCGGAAGACAGGTGCGAACTATGGCTACACCTTC. It is translated as CASSRKTGANYGYTF.

The chain employs TRBV28 and TRBJ2-5, with TRBD1 as a possible D gene (6 bases). Germline-derived CDR1 and CDR2 are MDHEN and SYDVKM. With 5 bases removed from V and 1 base from J, the gap between germline ends came to 17 bases. This CDR3 comprises 16 residues. CDR3 coding DNA: TGTGCCAGCAGTCCTACCGGCGGACAGATCCAAGAGACCCAGTACTTC. Translated, it gives CASSPTGGQIQETQYF.

This clone was detected once. Here the CDR3 reads CASSSGRRNEQYF. In DNA form, the CDR3 reads TGTGCCAGCAGTTCAGGGAGGAGAAACGAGCAGTACTTC. This sequence joins TRBV6-5 and TRBJ2-7; perhaps TRBD2 as D (6 bases). The CDR3 is made up of 13 amino acids. Per the germline V gene, CDR1 is MNHEY and CDR2 is SVGAGI. Trimming removed 4 bases at V and 5 bases at J, with 12 bases between.